This entry concerns a single T cell receptor beta chain. Its antigen is currently unknown. The data are from a study of shared clonotypes between healthy human individuals. Researchers sequenced unsorted PBMC DNA using ten immunoSEQ deep assay plates. Clones were read by immunoSEQ multiplex PCR, and TCRdb kept only the in-frame ones, dropping some. The data contain 450,000 to 550,000 clones, 79% of them singletons. General observations from the study: Sampling used blood alone; tissue repertoires probably differ. Represented diversity, genetic and exposure-history alike, was limited by few donors.

Unsorted samples drew genomic DNA from 85 million to 90 million PBMCs. The sequencing sample was made of PBMCs. The receptor was derived from a woman aged 40 to 49 in good health. Some clones in this sample may be carry-over from other donors' samples.

The CDR3 reads CAIESGSPTTDTQYF. The CDR3 nucleotides read TGTGCCATCGAGAGTGGCTCGCCAACTACAGATACGCAGTATTTT. The chain combines TRBV7-9 with TRBJ2-3; no definite D call. The CDR3 consists of 15 residues. V dropped 10 bases and J dropped 3 bases, with 20 bases sitting between them. The germline V gene has CDR1 SEHNR and CDR2 FQNEAQ (reference sequence).